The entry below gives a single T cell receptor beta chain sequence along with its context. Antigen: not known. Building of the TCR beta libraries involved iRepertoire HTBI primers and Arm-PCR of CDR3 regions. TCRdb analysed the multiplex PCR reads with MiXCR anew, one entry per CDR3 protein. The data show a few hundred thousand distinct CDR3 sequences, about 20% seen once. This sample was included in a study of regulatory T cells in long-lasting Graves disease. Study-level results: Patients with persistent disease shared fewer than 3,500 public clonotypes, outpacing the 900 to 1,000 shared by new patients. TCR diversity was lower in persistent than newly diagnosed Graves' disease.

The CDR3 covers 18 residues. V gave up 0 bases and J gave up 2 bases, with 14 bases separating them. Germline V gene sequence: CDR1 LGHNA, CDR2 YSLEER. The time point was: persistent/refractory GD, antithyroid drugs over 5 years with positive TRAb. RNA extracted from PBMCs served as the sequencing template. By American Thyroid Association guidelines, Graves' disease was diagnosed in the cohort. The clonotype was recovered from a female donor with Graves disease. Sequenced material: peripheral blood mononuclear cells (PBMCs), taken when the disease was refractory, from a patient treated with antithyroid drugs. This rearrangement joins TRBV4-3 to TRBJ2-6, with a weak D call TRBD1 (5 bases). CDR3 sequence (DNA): TGCGCCAGCAGCCAAGATTCCGCAGGGATGACTGGGGCCAACGTCCTGACTTTC. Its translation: CASSQDSAGMTGANVLTF.